The subject of this entry is one TCR beta chain. Its antigen is unknown. This sample is part of a study of vaccination effects on CD4 cells after COVID-19. Looking at the study overall: After the second dose, samples were taken at median day 72.

The CDR3 spans 15 residues. Germline CDR1 reads MGHRA; CDR2 reads YSYEKL. Between the trimmed V and J ends, which lost 1 base and 0 bases, there was a span of 8 bases. Produced via immunoSEQ multiplex PCR; TCRdb's table is partial and in-frame only. There are some 35,000 clones in the sample; approximately 84% occur only once, and just under 2% lies in the top ten. Study conclusions and caveats: Infection-derived and vaccine-derived clones contracted markedly late after vaccination.

Using viral peptide pools, the ViraFEST assay grew out antigen-specific CD4+ T cells prior to sequencing. The culture ran for roughly 10 days before CD4+ T cells were isolated. Participants were vaccinated with two doses of either the BNT162b2 or mRNA-1273 vaccine. Nucleocapsid antibodies stayed negative before and after vaccination, showing no earlier SARS-CoV-2 infection. The source is a human donor who received a COVID-19 vaccine. Some clones in this sample may be carry-over from other donors' samples. The chain is built from TRBV4-1 and TRBJ2-3; D assignment may be TRBD1 or TRBD2 (5 bases each). The sequences come from CD4+ T cells from PBMCs cultured with HCoV-NL63 spike peptides, collected after COVID-19 vaccination. In DNA form, the CDR3 reads TGCGCCAGCAGCCAAGCGGGGCTAAGCACAGATACGCAGTATTTT. This sequence encodes CASSQAGLSTDTQYF.